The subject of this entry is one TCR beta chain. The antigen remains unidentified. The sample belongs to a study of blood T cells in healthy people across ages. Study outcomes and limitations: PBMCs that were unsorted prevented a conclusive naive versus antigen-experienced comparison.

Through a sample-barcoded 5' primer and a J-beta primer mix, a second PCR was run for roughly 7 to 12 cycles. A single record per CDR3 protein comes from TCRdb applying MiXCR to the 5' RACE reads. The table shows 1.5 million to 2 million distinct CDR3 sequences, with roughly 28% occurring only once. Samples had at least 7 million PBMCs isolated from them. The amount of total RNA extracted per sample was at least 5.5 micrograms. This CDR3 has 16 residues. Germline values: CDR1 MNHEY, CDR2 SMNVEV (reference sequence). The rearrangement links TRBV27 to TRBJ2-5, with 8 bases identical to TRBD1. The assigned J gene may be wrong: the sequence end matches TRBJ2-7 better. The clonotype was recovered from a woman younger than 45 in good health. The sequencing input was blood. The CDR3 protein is CASSLAGTGSAYEQYF. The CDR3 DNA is TGTGCCAGCAGTTTAGCCGGGACAGGTTCAGCCTACGAGCAGTACTTC.